This TCR beta chain was sequenced for a study of blood T cell repertoires in COVID-19. Study context: The origin of the acute and convalescent COVID-19 samples was the United States, Italy and Spain. The cDNA or gDNA used as material had been derived from T cells, B-cell-depleted T cells, or PBMCs.

The V gene's germline CDR1 is LNHDA and CDR2 SQIVND (reference sequence). The CDR3 covers 16 residues. The V and J ends lost 4 bases and 0 bases respectively, with 12 bases between them. Study processing details: From reference gene primer amplification, estimates of nucleated cell counts were derived. Assay: immunoSEQ multiplex PCR; the TCRdb copy retains only in-frame clones and omits some. D and trimming come from the DNA, and the V and J calls and clone size come from that table. Counted here are 120,000 or so clones, roughly 79% occurring once; the ten biggest clones make up under 3%. This receptor was obtained from a man aged 70-80 years with acute or convalescent COVID-19. The chain joins TRBV19 to TRBJ2-2; TRBD2 might be the D (6 bases). Sequenced: peripheral blood. CDR3 nucleotide sequence: TGTGCCAGTAGTAGGTCCGGGGGATCGAACACCGGGGAGCTGTTTTTT. The encoded protein is CASSRSGGSNTGELFF.